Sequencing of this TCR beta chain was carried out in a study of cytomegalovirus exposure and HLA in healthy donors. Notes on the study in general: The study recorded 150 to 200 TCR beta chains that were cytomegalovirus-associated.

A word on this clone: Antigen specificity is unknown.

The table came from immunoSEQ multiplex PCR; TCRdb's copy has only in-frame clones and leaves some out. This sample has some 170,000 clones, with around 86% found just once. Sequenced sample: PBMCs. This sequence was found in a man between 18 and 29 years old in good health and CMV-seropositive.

The CDR3 reads CASSRDRDRVYEQYF. CDR3 bases: TGTGCCAGCTCCCGCGACCGGGACAGGGTCTACGAGCAGTACTTC. The J gene is TRBJ2-7, the V gene TRBV18; 9 nucleotides match TRBD1. V trimming: 6 bases; J trimming: 3 bases; junction bases outside the gene matches: 9. The germline V gene encodes CDR1 KGHSH and CDR2 LQKENI. This CDR3 contains 15 residues.